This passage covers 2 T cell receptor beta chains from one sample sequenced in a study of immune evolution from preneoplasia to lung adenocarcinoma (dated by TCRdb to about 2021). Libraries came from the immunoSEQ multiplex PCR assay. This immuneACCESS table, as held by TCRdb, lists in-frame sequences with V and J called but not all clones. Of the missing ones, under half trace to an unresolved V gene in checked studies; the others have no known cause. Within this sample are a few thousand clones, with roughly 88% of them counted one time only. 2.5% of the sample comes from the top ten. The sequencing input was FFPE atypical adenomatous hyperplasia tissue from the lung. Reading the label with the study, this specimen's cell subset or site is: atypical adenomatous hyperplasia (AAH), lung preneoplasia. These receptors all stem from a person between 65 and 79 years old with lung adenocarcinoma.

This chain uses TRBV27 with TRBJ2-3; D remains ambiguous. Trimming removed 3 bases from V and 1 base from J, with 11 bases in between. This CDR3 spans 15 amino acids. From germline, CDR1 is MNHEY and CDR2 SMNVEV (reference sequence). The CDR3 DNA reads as TGTGCCAGCAGTTTGGTTGCTTCGGGCACAGATACGCAGTATTTT. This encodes CASSLVASGTDTQYF.

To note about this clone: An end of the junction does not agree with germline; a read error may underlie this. The CDR3 nucleotides are TGTGTCAGCAGCTTAGATCACGGGTTCTATGGCTACACCTTC. It yields the protein CVSSLDHGFYGYTF. The rearrangement joins TRBV11-2 to TRBJ1-2; no definite D call. The CDR3 extends over 14 amino acids. Germline values: CDR1 SGHAT, CDR2 FQNNGV.